The source of this T cell receptor beta chain is a study of cytomegalovirus exposure and HLA in healthy donors. Study information: Among over 300 genotyped donors, more than 65% fell in the Caucasian-associated ancestry cluster.

There are 15 residues in the CDR3. V lost 4 bases to trimming and J lost 7 bases, with 15 bases between them. Germline V CDR1 and CDR2: SGHDT, YYEEEE. PCR involved 60 Vbeta and 13 Jbeta primers. Profiling relied on immunoSEQ multiplex PCR, and the TCRdb table lists in-frame clones only, not all of them. The sample yields over 120,000 clones, around four fifths seen once. General study points: Later analysis associated a missense DCLRE1C variant with TCR beta V- and J-gene trimming.

Of note for this clone: Its antigen remains unknown.

This rearrangement joins TRBV5-6 to TRBJ1-6; the D gene is possibly TRBD1 (6 bases). Input material: PBMCs. This TCR came from a woman aged 55-69 years in good health and CMV-seropositive. In DNA form, the CDR3 reads TGTGCCAGCAGCGCAGCGACAGGTGTGAATTCACCCCTCCACTTT. Its protein is CASSAATGVNSPLHF. The entire variable domain, with the rest obtained from reference TRBV5-6 and TRBJ1-6, is as follows: DAGVTQSPTHLIKTRGQQVTLRCSPKSGHDTVSWYQQALGQGPQFIFQYYEEEERQRGNFPDRFSGHQFPNYSSELNVNALLLGDSALYLCASSAATGVNSPLHFGNGTRLTVT.